One and the same sample provided the 23 T cell receptor beta chains below, sequenced in a study of T cell clones after liver transplantation. Profiling relied on immunoSEQ multiplex PCR, and the TCRdb table lists in-frame clones only, not all of them. The sample lists over 100,000 clones, approximately 78% occurring once. The material sequenced was CD4+ T cells from blood, taken before liver transplant. The receptors here all came from a human donor who received a liver transplant.

The count of this clone is one. This chain connects TRBV29-1 to TRBJ2-7; D is uncertain. In germline, CDR1 is SQVTM, CDR2 ANQGSEA. Trimming removed 7 bases at V and 2 bases at J, with 12 bases between. This CDR3 has 12 amino acids. The CDR3 loop is CSAGTVTYEQYF. CDR3 sequence (DNA): TGCAGCGCCGGAACAGTAACCTACGAGCAGTACTTC.

The gene calls are TRBV6-6 and TRBJ2-7; 7 bases align to TRBD1. CDR1 MNHNY and CDR2 SVGAGI come from the germline V gene (reference sequence). The CDR3 has 11 amino acids. The ends lost 6 bases at V and 6 bases at J; junction bases unmatched: 2. In DNA form, the CDR3 reads TGTGCCAGCAGGAGGGGGCGCGAGCAGTACTTC. Translation gives CASRRGREQYF.

The V and J genes are TRBV7-9 and TRBJ1-4, with 10 nucleotides matching TRBD1. Germline CDR1 reads SEHNR; CDR2 reads FQNEAQ (reference sequence). After removal of 6 bases from V and 8 bases from J, the junction contained 6 bases not matched to a gene. The CDR3 is made up of 14 amino acids. CDR3 residues: CASSNRDRGEKLFF. The CDR3, as DNA: TGTGCCAGCAGTAACCGGGACAGGGGCGAAAAACTGTTTTTT.

This clone was recorded only once. The J gene is TRBJ1-3, the V gene TRBV7-9, with 12 bases matching TRBD1. V shed 4 bases and J 7 bases; nucleotides not matched to a gene: 8. In germline, CDR1 is SEHNR, CDR2 FQNEAQ (reference sequence). This CDR3 is 16 amino acids long. Here the CDR3 reads CASSSGTGGFRNTIYF. The CDR3 DNA reads as TGTGCCAGCAGCTCTGGGACAGGGGGCTTTAGGAACACCATATATTTT.

The V call is TRBV10-3, the J call TRBJ2-1; 10 bases map to TRBD1. J lost 6 bases, V lost 3 bases, and 5 bases had no gene match. The CDR3 has 15 residues. In germline, CDR1 is ENHRY, CDR2 SYGVKD. CDR3 sequence: CAISDGQGDGNEQFF. The CDR3 nucleotides read TGTGCCATCAGTGACGGACAGGGGGACGGCAATGAGCAGTTCTTC.

This rearrangement joins TRBV28 to TRBJ2-6; D may be TRBD1 (6 bases). V lost 5 bases, J lost 0 bases, and 8 bases lay in between. This CDR3 has 15 amino acids. Germline CDR1 is MDHEN and CDR2 is SYDVKM. CDR3 amino acids: CASSPQGSGANVLTF. The CDR3 DNA sequence: TGTGCCAGCAGTCCACAGGGCTCTGGGGCCAACGTCCTGACTTTC.

The chain couples TRBV7-2 to TRBJ2-2, with a tentative D call TRBD1 (5 bases). This CDR3 has 14 residues. The V end lost 5 bases, the J end lost 6 bases, and 13 bases lay between the germline ends. CDR1 is SGHTA, CDR2 FQGNSA, per germline. CDR3: CASSQGVGAGELFF. In DNA, the CDR3 is TGTGCCAGCAGCCAAGGGGTAGGCGCCGGGGAGCTGTTTTTT.

The rearrangement links TRBV6-5 to TRBJ1-5; 9 positions match TRBD1. This CDR3 region has 14 residues. Germline loops: CDR1 MNHEY, CDR2 SVGAGI. J was trimmed by 4 bases and V by 9 bases; bases with no gene match: 7. The CDR3 loop is CASSRDRVNQPQHF. The CDR3 region has the DNA TGTGCCAGTTCGAGGGACAGGGTAAATCAGCCCCAGCATTTT.

The rearrangement uses TRBV5-4 and TRBJ1-6; tentatively, D is TRBD1 (5 bases). Germline V CDR1 and CDR2: SGHNT, YYREEE (reference sequence). V lost 4 bases to trimming and J lost 0 bases, with 17 bases between them. The CDR3 totals 18 residues. CDR3 in DNA: TGTGCCAGCAGCACGGGCGGAGGGGAAAGCTCCTATAATTCACCCCTCCACTTT. Its protein product is CASSTGGGESSYNSPLHF.

This clone has only a few counts. The rearrangement uses TRBV5-1 and TRBJ2-7; D is uncertain. In germline, CDR1 is SGHRS, CDR2 YFSETQ. Trimming left V 0 bases short and J 1 base short, with 5 bases between. The CDR3 consists of 13 residues. The CDR3 region is CASSLVGSYEQYF. The CDR3 DNA sequence: TGCGCCAGCAGCTTGGTGGGATCCTACGAGCAGTACTTC.

The chain uses TRBV28 and TRBJ1-5; D may be TRBD1 (6 bases). V was cut by 6 bases and J by 7 bases, with 19 bases left in between. This CDR3 contains 15 residues. The germline CDR1 and CDR2 sequences are MDHEN and SYDVKM. The CDR3 reads CASRPAGRGGQPQHF. CDR3 nucleotides: TGTGCCAGCAGACCAGCGGGGCGGGGGGGCCAGCCCCAGCATTTT.

This chain uses TRBV11-3 with TRBJ2-1; D is ambiguous. Germline assignment: CDR1 SGHNT and CDR2 YENEEA. Trimming left V 1 base short and J 4 bases short, with 5 bases between. The CDR3 has 13 residues. CDR3 bases: TGTGCCAGCAGCTTAGTCGGGTACAATGAGCAGTTCTTC. This encodes CASSLVGYNEQFF.

The V call is TRBV15, the J call TRBJ1-3, with D unclear. Trimming took 0 bases from V and 1 from J, leaving 16 bases between them. This CDR3 spans 18 amino acids. Germline loops: CDR1 LNHNV, CDR2 YYDKDF (reference sequence). The CDR3 region is CATSRDIPTRRSGNTIYF. The CDR3 DNA reads as TGTGCCACCAGCAGAGACATCCCGACGAGAAGGTCTGGAAACACCATATATTTT. The variable domain in full, completed from reference TRBV15 and TRBJ1-3, reads DAMVIQNPRYQVTQFGKPVTLSCSQTLNHNVMYWYQQKSSQAPKLLFHYYDKDFNNEADTPDNFQSRRPNTSFCFLDIRSPGLGDTAMYLCATSRDIPTRRSGNTIYFGEGSWLTVV.

V usage is TRBV13 and J usage is TRBJ2-3; TRBD2 is a possible D gene (6 bases). The CDR3 runs 20 residues. Germline CDR1 and CDR2: PRHDT and FYEKMQ (reference sequence). The germline V and J ends were trimmed by 2 bases and 2 bases, with 26 bases remaining between them. This CDR3 reads CASSLFSRRNGRGYTDTQYF. CDR3 in DNA: TGTGCCAGCAGCTTATTTTCCCGGCGGAATGGGCGGGGTTACACAGATACGCAGTATTTT.

The chain combines TRBV7-2 with TRBJ2-2; D is perhaps TRBD2 (6 bases). V was cut by 7 bases and J by 1 base, with 16 bases left in between. Germline V lookup: CDR1 SGHTA, CDR2 FQGNSA. The CDR3 is 16 amino acids. CDR3 region: CASTFGGAGNTGELFF. CDR3 in DNA: TGTGCCAGCACGTTTGGCGGGGCGGGGAACACCGGGGAGCTGTTTTTT.

This chain joins TRBV7-8 and TRBJ2-5; TRBD1 might be the D (5 bases). Trimming took 5 bases from V and 1 from J, leaving 8 bases between them. The CDR3 is made up of 13 amino acids. Per the germline V gene, CDR1 is SGHVS and CDR2 is FQNEAQ. CDR3 nucleotides: TGTGCCAGCAGCGGGGCGGTCCAAGAGACCCAGTACTTC. It codes for CASSGAVQETQYF.

Notes on this clone: The same CDR3 is also encoded by other DNA sequences in this sample. The chain combines TRBV7-2 with TRBJ2-7; no reliable D call. Germline V gene lookup returns CDR1 SGHTA and CDR2 FQGNSA. Trimming took 5 bases from V and 8 from J, leaving 13 bases between them. This CDR3 comprises 12 residues. This chain's CDR3 is CASSRPGLKQYF. The CDR3 DNA follows: TGTGCCAGCAGCCGACCCGGGCTCAAGCAGTACTTC.

This chain connects TRBV6-5 to TRBJ2-7; D gene ambiguous. The germline V gene encodes CDR1 MNHEY and CDR2 SVGAGI. Trimming took 6 bases from V and 6 from J, leaving 21 bases between them. The CDR3 has 15 residues. The CDR3 sequence is CASSSQSSRRGEQYF. CDR3 DNA: TGTGCCAGCAGCTCTCAATCAAGTCGCCGCGGCGAGCAGTACTTC.

The J gene is TRBJ1-1, the V gene TRBV5-5; maybe TRBD1 (5 bases). The germline V gene encodes CDR1 SGHKS and CDR2 YYEKEE (reference sequence). The ends were cut back, 4 bases at V and 1 base at J, with 20 bases in the middle. The CDR3 runs to 17 residues. The CDR3 loop reads CASSRTPGTTGNTEAFF. For the CDR3, the DNA is TGTGCCAGCAGCCGGACTCCCGGGACGACTGGGAACACTGAAGCTTTCTTT.

V gene TRBV6-1 combines with J gene TRBJ2-7; no clear D. The CDR3 is made up of 14 amino acids. In germline, CDR1 is MNHNS, CDR2 SASEGT. V lost 7 bases and J 2 bases, leaving 15 bases between the germline ends. The CDR3 loop reads CASIWERPPYEQYF. DNA of the CDR3: TGTGCCAGCATCTGGGAAAGACCTCCCTACGAGCAGTACTTC.

The chain uses TRBV7-2 and TRBJ2-5; D is possibly TRBD2 (7 bases). The CDR3 spans 17 residues. V lost 4 bases, J lost 2 bases, and 20 bases lay in between. CDR1 and CDR2 from the germline V gene are SGHTA and FQGNSA. CDR3 loop: CASSSPVGRGLQETQYF. CDR3 in DNA: TGTGCCAGCAGCTCCCCGGTGGGGCGGGGGCTACAAGAGACCCAGTACTTC.

The chain uses TRBV6-6 and TRBJ2-7, with TRBD2 matching 7 bases. The CDR3 runs 13 residues. V lost 10 bases, J lost 0 bases, and 6 bases stayed unmatched. Germline lookup yields CDR1 MNHNY and CDR2 SVGAGI (reference sequence). The CDR3 protein is CATQGDYSYEQYF. The DNA of the CDR3 is TGTGCCACCCAAGGGGACTACTCCTACGAGCAGTACTTC.

The chain joins TRBV12-5 to TRBJ2-1; TRBD2 matches at 8 bases. The germline gives CDR1 LGHNT, CDR2 FRNRAP. With 5 bases clipped from V and 2 bases from J, the junction kept 8 bases outside the gene matches. There are 16 residues in the CDR3. CDR3 loop: CASGPTTSATYNEQFF. The CDR3, as DNA: TGTGCTAGTGGTCCCACGACTAGCGCCACCTACAATGAGCAGTTCTTC.